This T cell receptor (beta chain) was captured by sequencing in a study of PD-L1 blockade in urothelial cancer. Comment on this clone: The antigen is not known.

Time point in this sample: peripheral blood 6 weeks after treatment start. Patients had locally advanced or metastatic urothelial carcinoma. All patients handed over anywhere from 1 to 8 samples, pretreatment and on-treatment. The V gene end was trimmed by 4 bases and the J gene end by 3 bases; junction bases not matched to a gene: 6. This CDR3 has 15 residues. Germline V lookup: CDR1 SGHNT, CDR2 YYREEE (reference sequence). Whole-study results and caveats: Where pretreatment blood TCR clonality fell below the median, better survival was predicted.

Each PCR reaction had synthetic TCR analog templates spiked into it. Using immunoSEQ multiplex PCR, the repertoire was profiled, and TCRdb retains in-frame clones only, with some absent. The repertoire holds under 85,000 clones, with around 93% as singletons. The V call is TRBV5-4, the J call TRBJ2-7; 11 nucleotides line up with TRBD1. Source: PBMCs, taken around atezolizumab (anti-PD-L1) treatment. This clonotype was sampled from a woman aged 80 or over with urothelial cancer. The CDR3 is CASSPGTGGIYEQYF. CDR3 bases: TGTGCCAGCAGCCCCGGGACAGGGGGAATCTACGAGCAGTACTTC.